Described below is a single T cell receptor (beta chain) sequence and its context. Its antigen is not identified. These data come from a study of cytomegalovirus exposure and HLA in healthy donors. Points from the study as a whole: The authors enumerated 150 to 200 TCR beta chains as linked to cytomegalovirus. It was confirmed in vitro that a few of the CMV-associated chains were specific for CMV antigens. Many donors shared some public TCRs, even though most TCR sequences were rare.

The donors were in the approximately 130-subject validation cohort, distinct from the approximately 610-subject first cohort. Sequencing was performed with immunoSEQ multiplex PCR; in TCRdb, only in-frame clones are kept and a portion is missing. Among a few hundred thousand clones listed, roughly 87% were seen once. The CDR3 spans 16 residues. Germline V gene sequence: CDR1 SGHRS, CDR2 YFSETQ. The V gene end was trimmed by 0 bases and the J gene end by 7 bases; junction bases not matched to a gene: 9. V gene TRBV5-1 combines with J gene TRBJ2-4; 8 bases fit TRBD1. The receptor was isolated from a man aged 25-40 years in good health and CMV-seronegative. Sequenced input: PBMCs. This CDR3 is CASSLAFGTGRNIQYF. The CDR3 bases are TGCGCCAGCAGCTTGGCCTTTGGGACAGGTCGGAACATTCAGTACTTC.